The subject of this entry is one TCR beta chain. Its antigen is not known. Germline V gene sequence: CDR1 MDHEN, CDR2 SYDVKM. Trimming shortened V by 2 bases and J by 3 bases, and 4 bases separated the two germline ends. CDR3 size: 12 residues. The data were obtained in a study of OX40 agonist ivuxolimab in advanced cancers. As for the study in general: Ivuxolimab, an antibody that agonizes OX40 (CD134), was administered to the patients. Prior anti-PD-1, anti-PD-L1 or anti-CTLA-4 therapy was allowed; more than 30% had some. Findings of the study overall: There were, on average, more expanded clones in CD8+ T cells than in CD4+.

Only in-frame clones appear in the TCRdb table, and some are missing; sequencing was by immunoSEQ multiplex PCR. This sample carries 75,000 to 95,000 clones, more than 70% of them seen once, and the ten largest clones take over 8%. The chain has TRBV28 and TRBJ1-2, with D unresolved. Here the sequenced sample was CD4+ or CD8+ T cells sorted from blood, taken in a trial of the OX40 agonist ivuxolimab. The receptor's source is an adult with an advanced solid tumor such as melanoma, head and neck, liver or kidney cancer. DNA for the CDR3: TGTGCCAGCAGTTTAATAGACTATGGCTACACCTTC. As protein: CASSLIDYGYTF.